The 29 T cell receptor beta chains below come from one sample, sequenced in a study of spatial heterogeneity in lung cancer. Study-wide points: How many expanded intratumoral alpha and beta TCRs were present tracked the tumor mutation count, which was a count of nonsynonymous mutations.

No antigen has been identified for these receptors. Time point reported: sample taken at primary tumor resection. MiXCR, applied by TCRdb to the 5' RACE reads, yields one record per CDR3 protein. Of over 15,000 distinct CDR3 sequences in the sample, around 6.8% are singletons; the top ten hold about 18%. This specimen consisted of lung tumor tissue, obtained at surgery. The origin of the receptors is a female donor with early-stage non-small cell lung cancer.

This clonotype occurred many times. The V call is TRBV29-1, the J call TRBJ1-2, with a tentative D call TRBD1 (5 bases). Trimming stripped 8 bases from V and 1 base from J, with 23 bases between. The CDR3 totals 16 residues. Germline CDR1 and CDR2: SQVTM and ANQGSEA. The CDR3 DNA follows: TGCAGCTCTTCCGGGGCCCAGTCGGAGTTTAACTATGGCTACACCTTC. It translates to CSSSGAQSEFNYGYTF.

This clonotype was found many times. V and J are TRBV10-3 and TRBJ2-7, with D unresolved. Trimming removed 7 bases at V and 0 bases at J, with 13 bases between. The CDR3 loop spans 14 amino acids. CDR1 is ENHRY, CDR2 SYGVKD, per germline. This chain's CDR3 is CAIKSEAHSYEQYF. CDR3 in DNA: TGTGCCATCAAAAGCGAGGCCCACTCCTACGAGCAGTACTTC.

To note about this clonotype: Just one base apart from a much larger clone, this may be a read error. V gene TRBV20-1 combines with J gene TRBJ1-2; 9 positions agree with TRBD1. V gave up 5 bases and J gave up 4 bases; unmatched junction bases: 8. This CDR3 contains 14 residues. Germline CDR1 is DFQATT and CDR2 is SNEGSKA (reference sequence). The CDR3 sequence is CSAGDRDRAYGYTF. DNA for the CDR3: TGCAGTGCTGGCGACCGGGACAGGGCCTATGGCTACACCTTC.

This clonotype has a count of ten or more. This rearrangement joins TRBV7-2 to TRBJ1-1; D gene ambiguous. V shed 5 bases and J shed 0 bases, with 10 bases lying between them. Per the germline V gene, CDR1 is SGHTA and CDR2 is FQGNSA. The CDR3 runs to 14 residues. CDR3 in amino acids: CASSPGPLNTEAFF. The CDR3 DNA sequence: TGTGCCAGCAGCCCCGGGCCACTGAACACTGAAGCTTTCTTT. Full variable domain (remainder filled in from reference TRBV7-2 and TRBJ1-1): GAGVSQSPSNKVTEKGKDVELRCDPISGHTALYWYRQSLGQGLEFLIYFQGNSAPDKSGLPSDRFSAERTGGSVSTLTIQRTQQEDSAVYLCASSPGPLNTEAFFGQGTRLTVV.

This clonotype is labeled medium-sized. The gene calls are TRBV7-3 and TRBJ2-2; either TRBD1 or TRBD2 may supply D (5 bases each). V lost 2 bases and J lost 4, with 11 bases in between. Germline V lookup: CDR1 SGHTA, CDR2 FQGTGA. CDR3 size: 15 residues. The CDR3 DNA is TGTGCCAGCAGCTTAGGGGGTCGCGGCACCGGGGAGCTGTTTTTT. Translation: CASSLGGRGTGELFF.

This chain connects TRBV20-1 to TRBJ1-3; D gene ambiguous. With 0 bases removed from V and 9 bases from J, the gap between germline ends came to 9 bases. The germline V gene encodes CDR1 DFQATT and CDR2 SNEGSKA (reference sequence). This CDR3 contains 12 residues. The CDR3, as DNA: TGCAGTGCTAGAGATTCTAGCCGCACCATATATTTT. Its translation: CSARDSSRTIYF.

This clonotype was counted many times. The chain links TRBV27 to TRBJ1-6, with D unclear. The germline V gene has CDR1 MNHEY and CDR2 SMNVEV (reference sequence). CDR3 length: 12 amino acids. Trimming shortened V by 3 bases and J by 8 bases, and 5 bases separated the two germline ends. CDR3 nucleotides: TGTGCCAGCAGTTTGGGTTATTCACCCCTCCACTTT. Protein product: CASSLGYSPLHF.

This clonotype was seen repeatedly, ten times or more. The CDR3 region has the DNA TGCAGTGCTTTAGGACAGGGCACAGATACGCAGTATTTT. Residues: CSALGQGTDTQYF. The rearrangement uses TRBV20-1 and TRBJ2-3; 7 positions match TRBD1. Germline CDR1 DFQATT, CDR2 SNEGSKA (reference sequence). This CDR3 is built from 13 residues. V lost 5 bases, J lost 1 base, and 3 bases stayed unmatched.

This clonotype was seen repeatedly, ten times or more. The CDR3: CASSQRGAGNTIYF. CDR3 bases: TGTGCCAGCAGTCAACGGGGTGCTGGAAACACCATATATTTT. This chain uses TRBV28 with TRBJ1-3; D is ambiguous. Germline V gene data show CDR1 as MDHEN and CDR2 as SYDVKM. V lost 5 bases, J lost 2 bases, and 10 bases lay in between. This CDR3 comprises 14 residues.

This clonotype was seen many times. V is TRBV7-3 and J is TRBJ2-3, with 8 bases aligning to TRBD2. The germline gives CDR1 SGHTA, CDR2 FQGTGA. V shed 3 bases, J shed 3 bases, and the junction held 5 bases outside the gene matches. This CDR3 has 15 residues. The chain's CDR3 is CASSFGTRGTDTQYF. The CDR3 region has the DNA TGTGCCAGCAGCTTCGGGACTAGGGGGACAGATACGCAGTATTTT.

At least ten counts were recorded for this clonotype. The rearrangement links TRBV12-3 or TRBV12-4 to TRBJ1-1; 9 bases agree with TRBD1. With 6 bases clipped from V and 1 base from J, the junction kept 9 bases outside the gene matches. The CDR3 runs to 16 residues. This CDR3 is CASRGRPGQGNTEAFF. Written as DNA, the CDR3 is TGTGCCAGCAGGGGGAGGCCGGGACAGGGGAACACTGAAGCTTTCTTT.

Worth noting for this clonotype: Given a much more abundant clone one base away, this may be a read error. The V gene is TRBV12-3 or TRBV12-4, the J gene TRBJ2-3; 8 nucleotides agree with TRBD2. The J segment lost 2 bases and the V segment lost 10 bases, leaving 11 bases of the junction unmatched. This CDR3 is built from 15 residues. The CDR3 protein is CATSGGGTNTDTQYF. CDR3 nucleotides: TGTGCCACCTCCGGGGGGGGGACAAACACAGATACGCAGTATTTT.

This chain links TRBV20-1 with TRBJ2-6, with 10 bases identical to TRBD2. Trimming removed 4 bases from V and 0 bases from J; junction bases left unmatched: 3. Germline CDR1 reads DFQATT; CDR2 reads SNEGSKA (reference sequence). The CDR3 spans 16 residues. Here the CDR3 reads CSAKERGGSGANVLTF. In DNA form, the CDR3 reads TGCAGTGCTAAGGAGCGGGGGGGCTCTGGGGCCAACGTCCTGACTTTC.

This clonotype has ten or more counts. The chain is built from TRBV7-9 and TRBJ2-1; 12 nucleotides match TRBD1. The CDR3 has 15 amino acids. Looked up from germline, CDR1 is SEHNR and CDR2 is FQNEAQ (reference sequence). With V trimmed by 3 bases and J by 8 bases, 5 bases remained unmatched. CDR3 in DNA: TGTGCCAGCAGCTTTCGGGACAGGGGGCGTTATGAGCAGTTCTTC. Amino acid sequence: CASSFRDRGRYEQFF.

This clonotype has at least ten counts. The V call is TRBV29-1, the J call TRBJ1-1; the D is unclear. CDR1 SQVTM and CDR2 ANQGSEA come from the germline V gene. The CDR3 is 13 residues long. With 6 bases removed from V and 0 bases from J, the gap between germline ends came to 11 bases. CDR3: CSVTVDMNTEAFF. CDR3 in DNA: TGCAGCGTGACCGTCGACATGAACACTGAAGCTTTCTTT. The entire variable domain, with the rest obtained from reference TRBV29-1 and TRBJ1-1, is as follows: SAVISQKPSRDICQRGTSLTIQCQVDSQVTMMFWYRQQPGQSLTLIATANQGSEATYESGFVIDKFPISRPNLTFSTLTVSNMSPEDSSIYLCSVTVDMNTEAFFGQGTRLTVV.

This clonotype was counted at least ten times. The chain is built from TRBV7-8 and TRBJ2-3, with 10 positions matching TRBD2. There are 18 residues in the CDR3. Germline V gives CDR1 SGHVS, CDR2 FQNEAQ. Trimming removed 5 bases from V and 0 bases from J; junction bases left unmatched: 11. The CDR3 loop reads CASSLAALAGISTDTQYF. The CDR3 DNA follows: TGTGCCAGCAGCCTCGCAGCACTAGCGGGGATTAGCACAGATACGCAGTATTTT.

In its sample, this clonotype was seen many times. CDR3 region: CSPYSTGYEQYF. In nucleotides, the CDR3 is TGCAGTCCTTATTCGACAGGGTACGAGCAGTACTTC. The chain combines TRBV20-1 with TRBJ2-7; 7 nucleotides line up with TRBD1. This CDR3 is 12 amino acids long. Per germline, CDR1 DFQATT and CDR2 SNEGSKA (reference sequence). V lost 8 bases and J lost 4; bases outside the gene matches: 8.

This clonotype has more than one count but fewer than ten. The V and J genes are TRBV29-1 and TRBJ2-3; 8 bases fit TRBD2. CDR3 length equals 13 residues. Trimming took 4 bases from V and 8 from J; bases not matched to a gene: 8. Germline assignment: CDR1 SQVTM and CDR2 ANQGSEA. The CDR3 nucleotides are TGCAGCGTTGGTAGCGGGGAACCTCCTACGCAGTATTTT. It specifies CSVGSGEPPTQYF.

This clonotype showed up many times. The V call is TRBV7-3, the J call TRBJ1-2; D is perhaps TRBD1 (5 bases). This CDR3 is built from 15 residues. Germline lookup yields CDR1 SGHTA and CDR2 FQGTGA. V was clipped by 1 base and J by 1 base, with 10 bases between them. The CDR3 spells CASSLRQGLNYGYTF. The CDR3 bases are TGTGCCAGCAGCTTAAGGCAGGGACTTAACTATGGCTACACCTTC.

This clonotype has at least ten counts. The chain combines TRBV2 with TRBJ2-3; 7 nucleotides align to TRBD1. With V trimmed by 3 bases and J by 1 base, 10 bases remained unmatched. Germline values: CDR1 SNHLY, CDR2 FYNNEI. This CDR3 comprises 17 residues. In DNA form, the CDR3 reads TGTGCCAGCAGTGACTACGAGACAGGGACGGGCACAGATACGCAGTATTTT. It encodes CASSDYETGTGTDTQYF.

The rearrangement links TRBV12-3 or TRBV12-4 to TRBJ1-5; D uncertain. Trimming took off 2 bases at V and 6 bases at J, with 8 bases between the two ends. The CDR3 covers 13 residues. The CDR3 coding sequence is TGTGCCAGCAGTTTACTCGAAGGTCAGCCCCAGCATTTT. Encoded protein: CASSLLEGQPQHF.

The V call is TRBV6-6, the J call TRBJ2-7; D not resolved. The CDR3 has 12 amino acids. V dropped 2 bases and J dropped 6 bases, with 8 bases sitting between them. Germline V gene lookup returns CDR1 MNHNY and CDR2 SVGAGI (reference sequence). In DNA, the CDR3 is TGTGCCAGCAGTTACACCTCGGGCGAGCAGTACTTC. This gives the protein CASSYTSGEQYF.

This clonotype was seen repeatedly, ten times or more. The V gene is TRBV3-1, the J gene TRBJ2-4; 9 bases align to TRBD1. CDR3 length: 16 residues. Per germline, CDR1 LGHDT and CDR2 YNNKEL (reference sequence). V shed 2 bases, J shed 0 bases, and the junction held 2 bases outside the gene matches. CDR3 protein: CASSQPQGAAKNIQYF. In DNA, the CDR3 is TGTGCCAGCAGCCAACCACAGGGGGCAGCCAAAAACATTCAGTACTTC.

This clonotype has at least ten counts. This chain links TRBV28 with TRBJ1-5, with 7 bases fitting TRBD1. CDR1 and CDR2 from the germline V gene are MDHEN and SYDVKM. The CDR3 has 18 residues. The V gene end was trimmed by 2 bases and the J gene end by 3 bases; junction bases not matched to a gene: 13. CDR3 loop: CASSLRTSSGGSNQPQHF. In DNA form, the CDR3 reads TGTGCCAGCAGTTTACGGACGTCCTCAGGGGGTTCCAATCAGCCCCAGCATTTT.

This clonotype was found a few times. The chain is built from TRBV7-3 and TRBJ2-7; 8 nucleotides align to TRBD1. The CDR3 is 15 residues long. Germline loops: CDR1 SGHTA, CDR2 FQGTGA. V gave up 5 bases and J gave up 3 bases; unmatched junction bases: 9. CDR3: CASSPGQGSLYEQYF. DNA for the CDR3: TGTGCCAGCAGCCCCGGACAGGGTAGTCTCTACGAGCAGTACTTC.

This clonotype was detected ten times or more. The chain couples TRBV20-1 to TRBJ2-6; D is possibly TRBD1 or TRBD2 (5 bases each). CDR1 and CDR2 (germline): DFQATT, SNEGSKA (reference sequence). The CDR3 is made up of 16 amino acids. Trimming stripped 5 bases from V and 0 bases from J, with 14 bases between. CDR3 in amino acids: CSAGGRDISGANVLTF. The DNA of the CDR3 is TGCAGTGCTGGGGGACGTGACATCTCTGGGGCCAACGTCCTGACTTTC.

This clonotype was seen ten or more times. The rearrangement links TRBV5-1 to TRBJ1-6; a possible D gene is TRBD1 (5 bases). The CDR3 is 13 amino acids. CDR1 is SGHRS, CDR2 YFSETQ, per germline. V lost 0 bases, J lost 13 bases, and 11 bases lay in between. DNA for the CDR3: TGCGCCAGCAGCTTGGGACAGTCTGGTCCCCTCCACTTT. Encoded protein: CASSLGQSGPLHF. The full variable domain, its missing parts supplied by reference TRBV5-1 and TRBJ1-6, is KAGVTQTPRYLIKTRGQQVTLSCSPISGHRSVSWYQQTPGQGLQFLFEYFSETQRNKGNFPGRFSGRQFSNSRSEMNVSTLELGDSALYLCASSLGQSGPLHFGNGTRLTVT.

This clonotype was observed at least ten times. The chain has TRBV5-6 and TRBJ2-7; weak D call: TRBD2 (6 bases). Germline lookup yields CDR1 SGHDT and CDR2 YYEEEE. This CDR3 spans 14 amino acids. The V and J ends lost 0 bases and 5 bases respectively, with 12 bases between them. The CDR3 coding sequence is TGTGCCAGCAGCTTGGGGGGCGGGGTCCACGAGCAGTACTTC. Translation: CASSLGGGVHEQYF. Looking up the rest from reference TRBV5-6 and TRBJ2-7 gives the full variable domain: DAGVTQSPTHLIKTRGQQVTLRCSPKSGHDTVSWYQQALGQGPQFIFQYYEEEERQRGNFPDRFSGHQFPNYSSELNVNALLLGDSALYLCASSLGGGVHEQYFGPGTRLTVT.

V usage is TRBV28 and J usage is TRBJ2-7; tentative D call: TRBD1 (5 bases). The CDR3 runs to 15 residues. Trimming removed 8 bases from V and 2 bases from J, with 19 bases in between. CDR1 is MDHEN, CDR2 SYDVKM, per germline. CDR3 nucleotides: TGTGCCAGCGGCCCTTATGGAACAGGTCCCTACGAGCAGTACTTC. Protein: CASGPYGTGPYEQYF. Full variable domain (outside the CDR3, taken from reference TRBV28 and TRBJ2-7): DVKVTQSSRYLVKRTGEKVFLECVQDMDHENMFWYRQDPGLGLRLIYFSYDVKMKEKGDIPEGYSVSREKKERFSLILESASTNQTSMYLCASGPYGTGPYEQYFGPGTRLTVT.